The sequence of this T cell receptor beta chain was determined in a study of memory CD4+ T cells and cytomegalovirus serostatus. The data were produced by immunoSEQ multiplex PCR, yet TCRdb's version contains in-frame clones alone and is incomplete. The data contain about 53,000 clones, about 81% of them singletons. The CDR3 length is 13 residues. Trimming shortened V by 4 bases and J by 3 bases, and 10 bases separated the two germline ends. Germline V lookup: CDR1 SGHVS, CDR2 FQNEAQ. The sort gate was single viable CD3+CD4+CD8-CD45RO+ cells for memory CD4+ T cells. The sequenced sample consisted of memory CD4+ T cells from blood. The sequence derives from an adult in good health and CMV-seronegative. V and J are TRBV7-8 and TRBJ2-7; D ambiguous. The CDR3 loop reads CASSSGPVYEQYF. For the CDR3, the DNA is TGTGCCAGCAGCTCTGGACCGGTCTACGAGCAGTACTTC.